The 19 T cell receptor beta chains in this list originate from one sample, sequenced in a study of molecular identifiers for immune sequencing clone quantification. In TCRdb, the PCR reads were re-called with MiXCR into one record per CDR3 protein. This table has about 36,000 distinct CDR3 sequences, less than 20% appearing once. Sequencing was performed on naive CD8+ T cells from blood, with Jurkat cell RNA spiked in. Subset of the sample: FACS-sorted CD8+CD4-CCR7+CD45RA+ naive T cells. The receptors derive from a human donor in good health. Some libraries in this study had Jurkat cell RNA spiked in.

This clonotype was picked up many times. This chain joins TRBV10-3 and TRBJ2-3; D unresolved. This CDR3 spans 15 amino acids. The V end lost 2 bases, the J end lost 3 bases, and 12 bases lay between the germline ends. Germline V gives CDR1 ENHRY, CDR2 SYGVKD. The DNA of the CDR3 is TGTGCCATCAGTGAGGTCCGGGTGTCGACAGATACGCAGTATTTT. Amino acid sequence: CAISEVRVSTDTQYF.

Points on this clonotype: A read error may explain this, as a much larger clone is one base away. CDR3 in DNA: TGTGCCATCGGCGAGGGCGGCGAGCAGTACTTC. Encoded protein: CAIGEGGEQYF. This chain uses TRBV10-3 with TRBJ2-7, with D maybe TRBD2 (5 bases). CDR3 length: 11 residues. Between the trimmed V and J ends, which lost 8 bases and 6 bases, there was a span of 11 bases. Germline V gene data show CDR1 as ENHRY and CDR2 as SYGVKD.

This clonotype has at least ten counts. The chain links TRBV7-9 to TRBJ2-7, with D perhaps TRBD2 (5 bases). The CDR3 has 12 amino acids. Trimming pared 1 base from V and 6 bases from J, leaving 7 bases between. Germline CDR1 SEHNR, CDR2 FQNEAQ (reference sequence). This CDR3 reads CASSLEGSEQYF. As DNA, the CDR3 is TGTGCCAGCAGCTTAGAAGGGAGCGAGCAGTACTTC.

This clonotype has at least ten counts. The gene calls are TRBV7-9 and TRBJ2-1, with D maybe TRBD2 (5 bases). Trimming stripped 0 bases from V and 9 bases from J, with 9 bases between. The CDR3 is made up of 13 amino acids. The germline V gene encodes CDR1 SEHNR and CDR2 FQNEAQ (reference sequence). CDR3: CASSLAPGFEQFF. DNA for the CDR3: TGTGCCAGCAGCTTAGCGCCGGGGTTTGAGCAGTTCTTC.

This clonotype was seen many times. This chain links TRBV4-2 with TRBJ2-5; 10 bases are shared with TRBD1. The CDR3 length is 14 residues. Germline CDR1 and CDR2: LGHNA and YNFKEQ. The ends lost 5 bases at V and 4 bases at J; junction bases unmatched: 4. The CDR3 DNA follows: TGTGCCAGCAGCAAAGGACAGGGGGGAGAGACCCAGTACTTC. Its protein is CASSKGQGGETQYF.

As to this clonotype: This may stem from a read error, because a much larger clone lies one nucleotide away. This chain joins TRBV20-1 and TRBJ2-7; D might be TRBD2 (6 bases). V shed 5 bases and J shed 3 bases, with 14 bases lying between them. From germline, CDR1 is DFQATT and CDR2 SNEGSKA (reference sequence). The CDR3 totals 13 residues. CDR3 nucleotide sequence: TGCAGTGCTGTCCGACTAGGACGCTACGAGCAGTACTTC. It yields the protein CSAVRLGRYEQYF.

This clonotype appeared many times. The V call is TRBV29-1, the J call TRBJ2-2; TRBD1 matches at 7 bases. The CDR3 contains 15 residues. Germline assignment: CDR1 SQVTM and CDR2 ANQGSEA. The junction had 5 bases not matched to a gene; V was cut back by 4 bases and J by 0 bases. The CDR3 loop is CSVVSTGTNTGELFF. The CDR3 coding sequence is TGCAGCGTTGTGTCGACAGGGACGAACACCGGGGAGCTGTTTTTT.

This clonotype occurred many times. The chain uses TRBV6-5 and TRBJ2-5; maybe TRBD2 (7 bases). Trimming removed 5 bases at V and 7 bases at J, with 14 bases between. In germline, CDR1 is MNHEY, CDR2 SVGAGI. This CDR3 region has 13 residues. For the CDR3, the DNA is TGTGCCAGCAGTGGTGGGGGGGCTGGGACCCAGTACTTC. Translation gives CASSGGGAGTQYF.

This clonotype appeared many times. The chain uses TRBV2 and TRBJ1-4, with 7 bases identical to TRBD1. Trimming at V came to 11 bases and at J to 6 bases, leaving 6 bases not matched to a gene. The CDR3 extends over 12 amino acids. The germline gives CDR1 SNHLY, CDR2 FYNNEI. CDR3 in amino acids: CAVQGIDEKLFF. CDR3 coding DNA: TGTGCCGTACAGGGGATAGATGAAAAACTGTTTTTT. Using reference TRBV2 and TRBJ1-4 for the parts outside the CDR3, the full variable domain is EPEVTQTPSHQVTQMGQEVILRCVPISNHLYFYWYRQILGQKVEFLVSFYNNEISEKSEIFDDQFSVERPDGSNFTLKIRSTKLEDSAMYFCAVQGIDEKLFFGSGTQLSVL.

Turning to this clonotype: Possible read error: a much larger clone is one base away. The V gene is TRBV28, the J gene TRBJ2-7; 14 bases agree with TRBD2. The CDR3 covers 16 residues. Germline loops: CDR1 MDHEN, CDR2 SYDVKM. The CDR3: CASSSLGLAGDYVQYF. The CDR3 DNA reads as TGTGCCAGCAGTTCCTTGGGACTAGCGGGGGACTACGTGCAGTACTTC.

This clonotype has ten or more counts. CDR3 coding DNA: TGTGCCAGCAGTGAAGCGCTTAACAGGGCTGAGACCCAGTACTTC. This translates into CASSEALNRAETQYF. The rearrangement links TRBV2 to TRBJ2-5; D is possibly TRBD1 (6 bases). Germline CDR1 SNHLY, CDR2 FYNNEI. CDR3 length equals 15 residues. The V end was cut by 0 bases, the J end by 5 bases, with 13 bases between.

The table lists this clonotype with many counts. The chain employs TRBV7-9 and TRBJ2-5; no definite D call. Germline assignment: CDR1 SEHNR and CDR2 FQNEAQ (reference sequence). V gave up 5 bases and J gave up 5 bases, with 6 bases separating them. The CDR3 is 11 amino acids. The CDR3 region has the DNA TGTGCCAGCAGCCTATGGGAGACCCAGTACTTC. Amino acid sequence: CASSLWETQYF.

On this clonotype itself: A read error is possible here, since a much larger clone lies one base away. This chain uses TRBV27 with TRBJ2-2, with 9 bases aligning to TRBD1. CDR1 is MNHEY and CDR2 is SMNVEV in the germline V gene (reference sequence). The CDR3 totals 15 residues. CDR3 bases: TGTGCCAGCGGTTTTTGGACAGGGGTGACCGGGGAGCTGTTTTTT. It yields the protein CASGFWTGVTGELFF.

This clonotype was picked up a small number of times. The chain couples TRBV7-9 to TRBJ1-6, with a possible D match to TRBD1 (5 bases). Looked up from germline, CDR1 is SEHNR and CDR2 is FQNEAQ (reference sequence). V dropped 4 bases and J dropped 6 bases, with 10 bases sitting between them. There are 14 residues in the CDR3. CDR3 residues: CASSSGQGNSPLHF. Here the CDR3 DNA reads TGTGCCAGCAGCTCTGGTCAGGGTAATTCACCCCTCCACTTT.

The chain links TRBV10-3 to TRBJ2-1; D is possibly TRBD2 (5 bases). Germline V gives CDR1 ENHRY, CDR2 SYGVKD. This CDR3 has 12 amino acids. The V and J ends lost 2 bases and 10 bases respectively, with 9 bases between them. The CDR3 region has the DNA TGTGCCATCAGTGAGAGAACGGGAGAGCAGTTCTTC. Protein product: CAISERTGEQFF.

This clonotype was picked up many times. This chain links TRBV7-9 with TRBJ2-1; 8 nucleotides line up with TRBD1. Germline V gene data show CDR1 as SEHNR and CDR2 as FQNEAQ (reference sequence). The length of the CDR3 is 15 residues. Trimming cost V 7 bases and J 3 bases; bases outside gene matches: 8. The CDR3 protein is CASTTQGARYNEQFF. CDR3 DNA sequence: TGTGCCAGCACCACCCAGGGGGCCCGCTACAATGAGCAGTTCTTC.

A remark on this clonotype: A junction end diverges from the germline sequence, so it may reflect a read error. The chain links TRBV5-1 to TRBJ2-1; possibly TRBD2 for D (7 bases). The CDR3 length is 17 residues. The germline V gene has CDR1 SGHRS and CDR2 YFSETQ. The CDR3 DNA sequence: TGCGCCAGCAGACACAAGGGGGGGGAAGTCTCCCACAATGAGCAGTTCTTC. This codes for CASRHKGGEVSHNEQFF.

This clonotype ranks as medium-sized. In DNA form, the CDR3 reads TGCGCCAGCAGCCACCCTAGGGGGATGGACACCGGGGAGCTGTTTTTT. Protein: CASSHPRGMDTGELFF. The rearrangement links TRBV4-3 to TRBJ2-2, with D possibly matching TRBD1 (6 bases). Germline V gene data show CDR1 as LGHNA and CDR2 as YSLEER. V lost 3 bases and J lost 3, with 14 bases in between. The CDR3 is 16 residues long.

This clonotype came up many times. V usage is TRBV7-9 and J usage is TRBJ2-1; no definite D call. The CDR3 has 10 residues. The V gene lost 5 bases and the J gene lost 9 bases, with 5 bases spanning the gap. Germline V gives CDR1 SEHNR, CDR2 FQNEAQ (reference sequence). The CDR3 DNA is TGTGCCAGCAGCGGCTCTGAGCAGTTCTTC. As protein: CASSGSEQFF.